The 12 T cell receptor delta chains below were found in one sample sequenced in a study of γδ T cells in repeated Plasmodium falciparum infection. Flow sorting of PBMC yielded separate Vgamma9/Vdelta2+ and Vdelta2-negative gammadelta T cell populations for bulk repertoire analysis. TCRdb called clones anew from the multiplex PCR reads with CATT. Seen here are 90,000 to 95,000 delta-chain clones, less than 1% observed once, and the top ten hold just under 10%. The sample was gamma-delta T cells from blood. All receptors derive from a pool of human donors (malaria-infected and uninfected, not separated).

A remark on this clone: TCRdb assigns this DNA the protein of a much larger clone, which departs from its translation at residue 16; this likely reflects a read error, and the protein shown comes from translating the DNA. The chain carries TRDV1 and TRDJ1; the D is unclear. The J gene was missing in TCRdb and was found by matching the end of the DNA to germline. CDR1 is TSWWSYY and CDR2 is QGS in the germline V gene. CDR3 length: 19 amino acids. DNA for the CDR3: TGTGCTCTTGGGGAACTGCTCGCCCCGCGCGTAGTATACACCGATAGACTCATCTTT. Protein sequence: CALGELLAPRVVYTDRLIF.

Of note for this clone: This sequence is one base from a far larger clone and is likely a read error. At the DNA level, this CDR3 is encoded by other sequences in the same sample as well. The chain has TRDV2 and TRDJ1; 10 bases fit TRDD3. Germline V gene sequence: CDR1 GEAIGNYY, CDR2 EKD. V lost 3 bases to trimming and J lost 5 bases; unmatched junction nucleotides: 8. This CDR3 comprises 15 residues. CDR3 bases: TGTGCCTGTGACCTGCTGGGGGATAATGCTGATAAACTCATCTTT. This gives the protein CACDLLGDNADKLIF.

This clone was picked up a small number of times. TCRdb's protein for this DNA is that of a much larger clone and differs from the translation at residue 5, likely a read error; the protein shown is the DNA translation. This rearrangement joins TRDV2 to TRDJ1, with 8 bases fitting TRDD3. With 3 bases clipped from V and 0 bases from J, the junction kept 11 bases outside the gene matches. From germline, CDR1 is GEAIGNYY and CDR2 EKD. The CDR3 runs 17 residues. The DNA of the CDR3 is TGTGCCTGTGACGCCCTTACTGGGGGCCCGTACACCGATAAACTCATCTTT. Its protein is CACDALTGGPYTDKLIF.

This clone was detected many times. A read error likely explains why the TCRdb protein, taken from a much larger clone, differs from this DNA's translation at residue 4; the protein shown is translated from the DNA. The rearrangement uses TRDV1 and TRDJ1, with a weak D call TRDD3 (5 bases). Germline-derived CDR1 and CDR2 are TSWWSYY and QGS. V gave up 9 bases and J gave up 2 bases, with 16 bases separating them. The length of the CDR3 is 14 residues. The CDR3 is CALAPVGRTDKLIF. The CDR3 DNA reads TGTGCTCTGGCCCCTGTGGGGAGGACCGATAAACTCATCTTT.

This clone was detected many times. This sequence is one base from a far larger clone and is likely a read error. This CDR3 is also generated by other DNA sequences in the sample. The rearrangement joins TRDV1 to TRDJ1; 8 bases agree with TRDD3. CDR1 and CDR2 from the germline V gene are TSWWSYY and QGS. The CDR3 has 19 amino acids. CDR3 sequence: CALGDHLVSRGITKDKLIF. In nucleotides, the CDR3 is TGTGCTCTCGGGGATCACTTAGTTAGCCGGGGGATAACCAAGGATAAACTCATCTTT.

A word on this clone: One base separates it from a far larger clone, so it is likely a read error. Other DNA variants within this sample encode the same CDR3. This sequence joins TRDV2 and TRDJ1; TRDD3 aligns across 9 bases. The J gene, left out of TCRdb, was set here by checking the DNA against germline. The CDR3 runs 20 residues. Germline V gives CDR1 GEAIGNYY, CDR2 EKD. Losses at the gene ends were 0 bases for V and 0 bases for J; bases not matched to a gene: 16. The DNA for the CDR3 is TGTGCCTGTGACACCCTGGTACTTGGGGATACGCGGAAGGACACCGATAAACTCATCTTT. Its protein product is CACDTLVLGDTRKDTDKLIF.

On this clone itself: A read error is likely here: a far larger clone is one base away. The sample has other DNA sequences that encode this CDR3 too. The chain uses TRDV1 and TRDJ1; TRDD2 is a possible D gene (6 bases). The CDR3 length is 18 residues. The V end was cut by 3 bases, the J end by 7 bases, with 27 bases between. Germline values: CDR1 TSWWSYY, CDR2 QGS. CDR3 sequence: CALGDPFPTYGVEFKLIF. CDR3 bases: TGTGCTCTTGGGGACCCCTTCCCCACTTACGGTGTGGAGTTTAAACTCATCTTT.

In the case of this clone: The protein TCRdb lists belongs to a much larger clone and differs from this DNA's translation at residues 5 and 15, which points to a read error; the protein shown is made from the DNA. The rearrangement joins TRDV1 to TRDJ1; 7 bases map to TRDD3. The CDR3 consists of 18 residues. CDR1 TSWWSYY and CDR2 QGS come from the germline V gene. The CDR3 coding sequence is TGTGCTCTTGGGGACCTAGATGGGATACTTCCGTACACCGATGAACTCATCTTT. It encodes CALGDLDGILPYTDELIF.

With respect to this clone: A read error likely explains why the TCRdb protein, taken from a much larger clone, differs from this DNA's translation at residue 15; the protein shown is translated from the DNA. There is no J gene call, but TRDV1 is given as the V gene; the table's D call, TRDD3, has no DNA check behind it. Germline V lookup: CDR1 TSWWSYY, CDR2 QGS. This CDR3 has 17 residues. The CDR3 loop reads CALGGLYWGKYTDKPIF. DNA for the CDR3: TGTGCTCTTGGGGGCCTTTACTGGGGGAAGTACACCGATAAACCCATCTTT.

About this clone itself: TCRdb's protein for this DNA is that of a much larger clone and differs from the translation at residue 6, likely a read error; the protein shown is the DNA translation. The genes are TRDV1 and TRDJ1; the match to TRDD3 covers 9 bases. Since TCRdb gives no J gene, matching the DNA to germline was used here to assign it. The CDR3 runs 25 residues. The germline V gene encodes CDR1 TSWWSYY and CDR2 QGS. V trimming: 0 bases; J trimming: 3 bases; junction bases outside the gene matches: 32. CDR3 protein: CALGELQLPQVDCTGGPRGADKLIF. CDR3 nucleotides: TGTGCTCTTGGGGAACTCCAACTTCCTCAAGTCGACTGTACTGGGGGACCACGGGGCGCCGATAAACTCATCTTT.

Note on this clone: A far more abundant clone sits one base away, making this likely a read error. The same CDR3 is also encoded by other DNA sequences in this sample. CDR3 sequence reads: CALGALTTDKLIF. The CDR3 nucleotides read TGTGCTCTTGGGGCCCTCACCACCGATAAACTCATCTTT. J is TRDJ1 and V is TRDV1, with D uncertain. Deletions cut 4 bases from V and 1 base from J, with 7 bases between. The CDR3 sequence is 13 residues long. CDR1 is TSWWSYY and CDR2 is QGS in the germline V gene.

A remark on this clone: This likely traces to a read error, being one base from a far larger clone. The sample contains more than one DNA sequence encoding this CDR3. The chain uses TRDV1 and TRDJ1, with 9 bases matching TRDD2. TCRdb records no J gene; here it was assigned by comparing the DNA to germline. The CDR3 extends over 21 amino acids. The germline V gene has CDR1 TSWWSYY and CDR2 QGS. CDR3 in DNA: TGTGCCCTTGGGGAACTCACCTTCCTACTAATGGGGGGAGCCTACACCGATAAACTCATCTTT. Its translation is CALGELTFLLMGGAYTDKLIF.